In its sample, the clone carrying this T cell receptor (beta chain) was seen once. The data belong to a study of blood T cell repertoires in COVID-19. Study information: Sample material is recorded as cDNA or gDNA derived from T cells, B-cell-depleted T cells, or PBMCs.

The CDR3 extends over 15 amino acids. V lost 5 bases to trimming and J lost 2 bases; unmatched junction nucleotides: 3. Germline CDR1 is MDHEN and CDR2 is SYDVKM. Here immunoSEQ multiplex PCR was the method, and the copy in TCRdb shows in-frame clones only, minus some. The data hold some 56,000 clones, with approximately 81% observed a single time. This sequence was found in a woman of 80 years or more with active or convalescent COVID-19. The chain combines TRBV28 with TRBJ2-2, with 9 nucleotides matching TRBD1. The sequenced sample consisted of peripheral blood. The CDR3 DNA is TGTGCCAGCAGTCGGGACAGGGTAAACACCGGGGAGCTGTTTTTT. It translates to CASSRDRVNTGELFF. Full variable domain (rest looked up from reference TRBV28 and TRBJ2-2): DVKVTQSSRYLVKRTGEKVFLECVQDMDHENMFWYRQDPGLGLRLIYFSYDVKMKEKGDIPEGYSVSREKKERFSLILESASTNQTSMYLCASSRDRVNTGELFFGEGSRLTVL.